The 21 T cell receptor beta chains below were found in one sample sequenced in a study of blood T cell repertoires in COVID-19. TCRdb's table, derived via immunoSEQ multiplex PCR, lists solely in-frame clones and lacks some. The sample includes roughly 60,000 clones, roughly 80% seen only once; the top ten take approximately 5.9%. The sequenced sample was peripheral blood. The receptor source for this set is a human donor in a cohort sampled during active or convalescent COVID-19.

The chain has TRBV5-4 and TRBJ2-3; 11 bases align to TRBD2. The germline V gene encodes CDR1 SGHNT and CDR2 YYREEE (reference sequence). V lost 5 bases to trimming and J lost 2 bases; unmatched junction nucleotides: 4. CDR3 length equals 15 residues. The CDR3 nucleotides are TGTGCCAGCAGAGCTAGCGGGGGGACCACAGATACGCAGTATTTT. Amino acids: CASRASGGTTDTQYF. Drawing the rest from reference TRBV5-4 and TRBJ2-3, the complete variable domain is ETGVTQSPTHLIKTRGQQVTLRCSSQSGHNTVSWYQQALGQGPQFIFQYYREEENGRGNFPPRFSGLQFPNYSSELNVNALELDDSALYLCASRASGGTTDTQYFGPGTRLTVL.

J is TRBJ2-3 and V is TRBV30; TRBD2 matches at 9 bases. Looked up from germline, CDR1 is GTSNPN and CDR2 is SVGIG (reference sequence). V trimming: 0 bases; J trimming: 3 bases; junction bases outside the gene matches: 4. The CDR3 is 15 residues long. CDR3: CAWSVQAGGTDTQYF. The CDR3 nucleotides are TGTGCCTGGAGTGTTCAAGCGGGGGGTACAGATACGCAGTATTTT.

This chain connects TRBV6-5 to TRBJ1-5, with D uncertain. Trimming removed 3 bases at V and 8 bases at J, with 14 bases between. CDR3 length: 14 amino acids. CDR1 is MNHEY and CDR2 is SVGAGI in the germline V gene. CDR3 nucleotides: TGTGCCAGCAGTTATGGTGCGGCCTTGGAGCCCCAGCATTTT. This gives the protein CASSYGAALEPQHF.

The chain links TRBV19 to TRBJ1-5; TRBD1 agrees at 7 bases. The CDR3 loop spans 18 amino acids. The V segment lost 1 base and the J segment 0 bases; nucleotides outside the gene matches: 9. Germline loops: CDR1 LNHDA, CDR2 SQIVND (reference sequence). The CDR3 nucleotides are TGTGCCAGTAGTATAGGCCCTTTGACAGGGTATAGCAATCAGCCCCAGCATTTT. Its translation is CASSIGPLTGYSNQPQHF.

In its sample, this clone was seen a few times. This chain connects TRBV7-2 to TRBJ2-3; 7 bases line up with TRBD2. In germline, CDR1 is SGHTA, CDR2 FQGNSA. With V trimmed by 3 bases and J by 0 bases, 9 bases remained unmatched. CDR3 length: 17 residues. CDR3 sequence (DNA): TGTGCCAGCAGCTTGCTATTAGCGGGCCTAAGCACAGATACGCAGTATTTT. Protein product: CASSLLLAGLSTDTQYF.

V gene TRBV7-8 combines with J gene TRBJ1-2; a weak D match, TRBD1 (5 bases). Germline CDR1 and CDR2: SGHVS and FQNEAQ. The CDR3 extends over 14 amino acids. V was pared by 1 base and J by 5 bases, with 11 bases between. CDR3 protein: CASSLVQEGYGYTF. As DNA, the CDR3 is TGTGCCAGCAGCTTAGTACAGGAAGGGTATGGCTACACCTTC.

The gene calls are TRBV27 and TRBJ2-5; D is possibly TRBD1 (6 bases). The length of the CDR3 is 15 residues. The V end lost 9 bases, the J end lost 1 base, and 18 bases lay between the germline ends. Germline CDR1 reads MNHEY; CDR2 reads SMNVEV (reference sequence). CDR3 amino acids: CASTTVGAAQETQYF. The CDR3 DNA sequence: TGTGCCAGTACGACTGTGGGGGCCGCCCAAGAGACCCAGTACTTC.

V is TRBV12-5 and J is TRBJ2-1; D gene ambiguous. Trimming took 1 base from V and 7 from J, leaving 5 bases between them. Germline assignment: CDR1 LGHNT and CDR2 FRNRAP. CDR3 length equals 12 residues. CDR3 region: CASGLARNEQFF. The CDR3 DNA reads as TGTGCTAGTGGTTTGGCCCGGAATGAGCAGTTCTTC.

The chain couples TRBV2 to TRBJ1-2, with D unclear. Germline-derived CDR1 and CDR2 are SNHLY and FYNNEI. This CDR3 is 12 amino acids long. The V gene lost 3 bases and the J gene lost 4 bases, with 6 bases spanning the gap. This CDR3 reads CASSDYIYGYTF. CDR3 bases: TGTGCCAGCAGTGATTACATCTATGGCTACACCTTC.

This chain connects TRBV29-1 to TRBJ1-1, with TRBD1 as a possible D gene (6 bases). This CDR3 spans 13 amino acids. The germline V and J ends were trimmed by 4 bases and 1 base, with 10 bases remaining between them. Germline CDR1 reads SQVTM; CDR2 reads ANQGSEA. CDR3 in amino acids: CSVALDRNTEAFF. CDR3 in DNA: TGCAGCGTTGCTTTGGACAGGAACACTGAAGCTTTCTTT.

The DNA for the CDR3 is TGCGCCAGCAGTTCAGATGCAGCCAAAAACATTCAGTACTTC. This gives the protein CASSSDAAKNIQYF. V usage is TRBV5-1 and J usage is TRBJ2-4, with D unclear. The CDR3 runs to 14 residues. Trimming took 5 bases from V and 0 from J, leaving 9 bases between them. The germline V gene encodes CDR1 SGHRS and CDR2 YFSETQ.

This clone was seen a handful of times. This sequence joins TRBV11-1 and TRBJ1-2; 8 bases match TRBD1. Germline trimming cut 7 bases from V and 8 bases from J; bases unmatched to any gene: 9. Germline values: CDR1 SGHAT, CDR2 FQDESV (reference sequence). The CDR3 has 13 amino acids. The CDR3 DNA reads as TGTGCCAGCACGGACAGGGACTCGGCCGGCTACACCTTC. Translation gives CASTDRDSAGYTF.

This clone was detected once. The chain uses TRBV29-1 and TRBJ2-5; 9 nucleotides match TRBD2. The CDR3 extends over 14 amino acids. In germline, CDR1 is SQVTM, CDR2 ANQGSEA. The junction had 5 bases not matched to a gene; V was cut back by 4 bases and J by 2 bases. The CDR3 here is CSVVASGVQETQYF. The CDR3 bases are TGCAGCGTTGTGGCTAGCGGGGTACAAGAGACCCAGTACTTC.

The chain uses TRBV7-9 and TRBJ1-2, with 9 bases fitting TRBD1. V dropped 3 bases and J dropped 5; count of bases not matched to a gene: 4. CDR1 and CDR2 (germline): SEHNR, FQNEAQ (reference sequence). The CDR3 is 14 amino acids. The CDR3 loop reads CASSFDRGIYGYTF. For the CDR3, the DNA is TGTGCCAGCAGCTTTGACAGGGGGATTTATGGCTACACCTTC.

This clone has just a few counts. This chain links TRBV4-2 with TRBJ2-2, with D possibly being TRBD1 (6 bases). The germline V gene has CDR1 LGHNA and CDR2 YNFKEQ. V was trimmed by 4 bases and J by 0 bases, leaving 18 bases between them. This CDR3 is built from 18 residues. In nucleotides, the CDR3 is TGTGCCAGCAGCCCCCCTCTCCCGGGACACTCGAACACCGGGGAGCTGTTTTTT. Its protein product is CASSPPLPGHSNTGELFF.

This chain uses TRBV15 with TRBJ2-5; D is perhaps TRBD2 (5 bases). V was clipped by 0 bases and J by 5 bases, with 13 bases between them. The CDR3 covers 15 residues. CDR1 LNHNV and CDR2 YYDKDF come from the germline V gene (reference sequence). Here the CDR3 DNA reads TGTGCCACCAGCAGAGATCCGGGGTGGAGGGAGACCCAGTACTTC. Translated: CATSRDPGWRETQYF.

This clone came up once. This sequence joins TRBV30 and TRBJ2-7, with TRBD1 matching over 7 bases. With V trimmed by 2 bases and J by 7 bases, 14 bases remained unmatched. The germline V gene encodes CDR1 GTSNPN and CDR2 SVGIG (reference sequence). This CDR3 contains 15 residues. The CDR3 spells CAWSTNRGPFWEQYF. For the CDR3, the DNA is TGTGCCTGGAGTACCAACAGGGGTCCCTTCTGGGAGCAGTACTTC.

The CDR3 reads CASSPSGGTSGNTIYF. The CDR3 region has the DNA TGCGCCAGCAGCCCGAGCGGAGGGACCTCGGGAAACACCATATATTTT. V gene TRBV4-3 combines with J gene TRBJ1-3, with D tentatively TRBD1 (5 bases). V lost 4 bases and J lost 4, with 17 bases in between. CDR3 size: 16 residues. The germline CDR1 and CDR2 sequences are LGHNA and YSLEER.

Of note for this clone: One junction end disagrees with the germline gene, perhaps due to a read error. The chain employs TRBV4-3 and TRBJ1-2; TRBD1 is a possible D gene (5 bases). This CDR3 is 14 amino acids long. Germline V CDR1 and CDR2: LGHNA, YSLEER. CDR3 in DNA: TGCGCCAGCAGCCAAGGTGGGGCCAACTATGGTTACACCTTC. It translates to CASSQGGANYGYTF.

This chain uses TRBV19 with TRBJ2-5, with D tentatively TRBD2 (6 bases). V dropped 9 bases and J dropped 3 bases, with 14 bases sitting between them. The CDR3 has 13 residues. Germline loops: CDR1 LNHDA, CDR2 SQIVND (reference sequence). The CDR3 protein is CASGRLLKETQYF. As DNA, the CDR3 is TGTGCCAGCGGGAGACTCCTTAAAGAGACCCAGTACTTC.

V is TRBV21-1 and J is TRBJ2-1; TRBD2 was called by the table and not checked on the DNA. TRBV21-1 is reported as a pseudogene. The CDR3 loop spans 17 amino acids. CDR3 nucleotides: TGTGCCAGCAGCAAAGACGGGGGGGCCATTGATCCCAATGAGCAGTTCTTC. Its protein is CASSKDGGAIDPNEQFF.